Below, 27 T cell receptor beta chains from the same sample are listed, as sequenced in a study of radiotherapy plus CTLA-4 blockade in lung cancer. Sequencing used immunoSEQ multiplex PCR; TCRdb keeps in-frame clones, though not all of them. Here the sample spans 90,000 to 150,000 clones, approximately 80% being singletons. The sample was peripheral blood, taken from a patient treated with radiotherapy plus ipilimumab. These receptors were collected from a human donor with non-small cell lung cancer who had a partial response to radiotherapy plus ipilimumab.

J is TRBJ2-1 and V is TRBV28; D is undetermined. The ends were cut back, 3 bases at V and 2 bases at J, with 14 bases in the middle. CDR1 is MDHEN and CDR2 is SYDVKM in the germline V gene. CDR3 length: 16 residues. The CDR3 DNA reads TGTGCCAGCAGTTTTCGTACCGAGCGAGCCTACAATGAGCAGTTCTTC. This encodes CASSFRTERAYNEQFF.

V and J are TRBV29-1 and TRBJ1-2; D is ambiguous. The CDR3 spans 11 residues. Deletions cut 3 bases from V and 5 bases from J, with 7 bases between. Germline CDR1 SQVTM, CDR2 ANQGSEA. CDR3 coding DNA: TGCAGCGTTGACACAGCTTATGGCTACACCTTC. This encodes CSVDTAYGYTF.

This chain joins TRBV18 and TRBJ1-4; 7 bases map to TRBD1. CDR3 length equals 14 residues. Losses at the gene ends were 3 bases for V and 8 bases for J; bases not matched to a gene: 6. The germline V gene encodes CDR1 KGHSH and CDR2 LQKENI. For the CDR3, the DNA is TGTGCCAGCTCACCTGACAGGGTGTGGGAAAAACTGTTTTTT. As protein: CASSPDRVWEKLFF.

The rearrangement joins TRBV2 to TRBJ1-3; TRBD1 aligns across 10 bases. V was pared by 7 bases and J by 2 bases, with 8 bases of the junction left unmatched. The CDR3 is 16 amino acids. Germline-derived CDR1 and CDR2 are SNHLY and FYNNEI. The CDR3 DNA is TGTGCCAGCATCAAGGACAGGGGGAGTCCTGGAAACACCATATATTTT. Its translation: CASIKDRGSPGNTIYF.

As to this clone: One end of the junction is discordant with germline, which a read error may explain. The rearrangement links TRBV7-7 to TRBJ2-5, with TRBD2 matching over 8 bases. CDR1 is SSHAT and CDR2 is FNYEAQ in the germline V gene (reference sequence). The CDR3 has 14 residues. CDR3 DNA sequence: TGTGCTAGCAGCAGTAGCGGGACGGGGGAGATCCAGTACTTC. Translation: CASSSSGTGEIQYF.

V is TRBV5-1 and J is TRBJ1-3; 9 nucleotides line up with TRBD1. The germline gives CDR1 SGHRS, CDR2 YFSETQ. This CDR3 has 16 amino acids. V lost 0 bases to trimming and J lost 4 bases; unmatched junction nucleotides: 5. CDR3 DNA sequence: TGCGCCAGCAGCTTGGATACAGGGGGCTCAGGAAACACCATATATTTT. Translation gives CASSLDTGGSGNTIYF.

The CDR3 sequence is CASRGTGRSGANVLTF. CDR3 DNA sequence: TGCGCCAGCAGAGGGACAGGTCGCTCTGGGGCCAACGTCCTGACTTTC. The J gene is TRBJ2-6, the V gene TRBV23-1, with 8 bases matching TRBD1. TRBV23-1 counts as an open reading frame of uncertain function. CDR3 size: 16 residues. V trimming: 6 bases; J trimming: 0 bases; junction bases outside the gene matches: 4.

This clone was seen once. This chain joins TRBV28 and TRBJ1-5, with D possibly being TRBD1 (5 bases). Looked up from germline, CDR1 is MDHEN and CDR2 is SYDVKM. This CDR3 has 16 amino acids. V was pared by 4 bases and J by 5 bases, with 18 bases between. In DNA form, the CDR3 reads TGTGCCAGCAGTTCCACTCAAGGGGTGGCTTATCAGCCCCAGCATTTT. This encodes CASSSTQGVAYQPQHF.

The J gene is TRBJ2-1, the V gene TRBV19, with 10 bases lining up with TRBD2. The germline V gene has CDR1 LNHDA and CDR2 SQIVND (reference sequence). This CDR3 is built from 19 residues. With 3 bases clipped from V and 3 bases from J, the junction kept 14 bases outside the gene matches. CDR3 amino acids: CASSIESGTSVSRYNEQFF. The CDR3 DNA is TGTGCCAGTAGTATCGAGTCCGGGACTAGCGTAAGCCGCTACAATGAGCAGTTCTTC.

This clone has just one count. The chain joins TRBV5-5 to TRBJ2-2; 14 nucleotides line up with TRBD2. J lost 5 bases, V lost 3 bases, and 0 bases had no gene match. The CDR3 sequence is 15 residues long. CDR1 is SGHKS and CDR2 is YYEKEE in the germline V gene (reference sequence). CDR3 nucleotide sequence: TGTGCCAGCAGCTGGACTAGCGGGAGGACCGGGGAGCTGTTTTTT. Amino acid sequence: CASSWTSGRTGELFF.

This clone came up a few times. The chain has TRBV5-1 and TRBJ1-1, with a tentative D call TRBD1 (6 bases). The CDR3 is 17 amino acids. Trimming removed 4 bases at V and 0 bases at J, with 19 bases between. Germline CDR1 reads SGHRS; CDR2 reads YFSETQ. The CDR3 DNA is TGCGCCAGCAGCCCCTCAGGGGTGAGGAATTTGAACACTGAAGCTTTCTTT. It translates to CASSPSGVRNLNTEAFF.

This chain connects TRBV7-2 to TRBJ2-7, with D uncertain. The V end was cut by 1 base, the J end by 10 bases, with 17 bases between. The CDR3 loop spans 14 amino acids. Germline CDR1 is SGHTA and CDR2 is FQGNSA. The CDR3 nucleotides are TGTGCCAGCAGCTTAGATCTGGGCTTTGTCGAACAGTACGTC. Translating it yields CASSLDLGFVEQYV.

V usage is TRBV29-1 and J usage is TRBJ1-2; D is ambiguous. Germline V gene data show CDR1 as SQVTM and CDR2 as ANQGSEA. V was trimmed by 0 bases and J by 4 bases, leaving 6 bases between them. The CDR3 has 12 amino acids. The CDR3, as DNA: TGCAGCGTTGAAGACAGTTTCTATGGCTACACCTTC. Translation: CSVEDSFYGYTF.

The J gene is TRBJ2-7, the V gene TRBV28; D perhaps matches TRBD2 (6 bases). This CDR3 is 12 amino acids long. The germline V gene has CDR1 MDHEN and CDR2 SYDVKM. Trimming took 6 bases from V and 2 from J, leaving 8 bases between them. CDR3 protein: CASRGLTYEQYV. The CDR3 nucleotides are TGTGCCAGCAGAGGACTAACCTACGAGCAGTACGTC.

This chain connects TRBV28 to TRBJ2-7; 9 positions match TRBD1. V dropped 5 bases and J dropped 2; count of bases not matched to a gene: 4. Germline V gene lookup returns CDR1 MDHEN and CDR2 SYDVKM. The CDR3 loop spans 14 amino acids. The CDR3 sequence: CASSPWDRAYEQYF. The CDR3 DNA reads TGTGCCAGCAGTCCCTGGGACAGGGCCTACGAGCAGTACTTC.

This clone came up once. CDR3 amino acids: CASGLGARADEAFF. For the CDR3, the DNA is TGTGCTAGTGGTTTGGGGGCCAGGGCCGATGAAGCTTTCTTT. The chain couples TRBV12-5 to TRBJ1-1; possibly TRBD1 for D (5 bases). The V gene lost 1 base and the J gene lost 7 bases, with 13 bases spanning the gap. In germline, CDR1 is LGHNT, CDR2 FRNRAP. CDR3 size: 14 residues.

J is TRBJ2-5 and V is TRBV19; 8 positions match TRBD1. There are 13 residues in the CDR3. Per the germline V gene, CDR1 is LNHDA and CDR2 is SQIVND (reference sequence). V dropped 4 bases and J dropped 7; count of bases not matched to a gene: 5. CDR3 bases: TGTGCCAGTAGTACCTCGACAGGGGTGACCCAGTACTTC. Translating gives CASSTSTGVTQYF.

V usage is TRBV6-1 and J usage is TRBJ2-1; possible D gene TRBD2, 6 bases. With 5 bases removed from V and 9 bases from J, the gap between germline ends came to 14 bases. The CDR3 sequence is 13 residues long. Germline CDR1 and CDR2: MNHNS and SASEGT. The CDR3 nucleotides read TGTGCCAGCAGTACGCAGCGGAGGGGTGAGCAGTTCTTC. Encoded protein: CASSTQRRGEQFF.

This clone was seen a few times. J is TRBJ1-1 and V is TRBV12-5; no reliable D call. The CDR3 sequence is 13 residues long. Germline CDR1 is LGHNT and CDR2 is FRNRAP. The V and J ends lost 1 base and 9 bases respectively, with 12 bases between them. CDR3 in amino acids: CASGLAPVLQAFF. The CDR3 nucleotides read TGTGCTAGTGGTTTGGCCCCGGTGCTACAAGCTTTCTTT.

The chain is built from TRBV11-1 and TRBJ1-2; D is possibly TRBD1 (6 bases). The CDR3 consists of 13 residues. In germline, CDR1 is SGHAT, CDR2 FQDESV (reference sequence). Trimming cost V 1 base and J 5 bases, with 8 bases left between them. CDR3 nucleotide sequence: TGTGCCAGCAGCTTAGACAGGGAATATGGCTACACCTTC. It encodes CASSLDREYGYTF.

This rearrangement joins TRBV6-6 to TRBJ2-5; TRBD1 is a possible D gene (7 bases). The CDR3 is 14 residues long. V gave up 6 bases and J gave up 5 bases, with 16 bases separating them. The germline gives CDR1 MNHNY, CDR2 SVGAGI (reference sequence). CDR3 amino acids: CASRRQGGGETQYF. CDR3 coding DNA: TGTGCCAGCAGACGACAGGGAGGTGGGGAGACCCAGTACTTC.

This clone is a singleton in its sample. The chain recombines TRBV21-1 with TRBJ2-7; the table gives TRBD1 as D, unverified against the DNA. TRBV21-1 is a pseudogene. CDR3 length: 15 amino acids. The chain's CDR3 is CAIPKGTGYSYEQYV. In nucleotides, the CDR3 is TGTGCCATCCCAAAAGGGACAGGGTACTCCTACGAGCAGTACGTC.

The CDR3 DNA follows: TGTGCCAGCAGCTTGGTATCAACCTTCCCAGGTGGCACAGATACGCAGTATTTT. Amino acid sequence: CASSLVSTFPGGTDTQYF. The chain combines TRBV5-4 with TRBJ2-3, with no clear D. Trimming removed 0 bases from V and 1 base from J, with 18 bases in between. Germline V gene lookup returns CDR1 SGHNT and CDR2 YYREEE (reference sequence). This CDR3 spans 18 amino acids.

This chain joins TRBV30 and TRBJ2-7; D might be TRBD1 (5 bases). The length of the CDR3 is 9 residues. Germline lookup yields CDR1 GTSNPN and CDR2 SVGIG (reference sequence). The CDR3 sequence: CAWSVHRQV. The CDR3 bases are TGTGCCTGGAGTGTACATCGACAGGTC.

This clone has only one observation. V is TRBV7-3 and J is TRBJ2-1; the match to TRBD2 covers 9 bases. The junction had 13 bases not matched to a gene; V was cut back by 5 bases and J by 8 bases. CDR3 size: 16 residues. Germline CDR1 and CDR2: SGHTA and FQGTGA. CDR3 nucleotide sequence: TGTGCCAGCAGCCCCGACGGGCGCGGGAGGGTCTATGAGCAGTTCTTC. Translation: CASSPDGRGRVYEQFF.

J is TRBJ2-7 and V is TRBV27; no reliable D call. Germline values: CDR1 MNHEY, CDR2 SMNVEV (reference sequence). Trimming stripped 5 bases from V and 3 bases from J, with 20 bases between. The CDR3 length is 16 residues. The CDR3 reads CASSRYYNRQNYEQYV. Written as DNA, the CDR3 is TGTGCCAGCAGTAGGTATTACAACCGTCAGAACTACGAGCAGTACGTC.

The chain links TRBV28 to TRBJ2-1; 10 bases map to TRBD2. This CDR3 has 15 amino acids. In germline, CDR1 is MDHEN, CDR2 SYDVKM. Losses at the gene ends were 5 bases for V and 3 bases for J; bases not matched to a gene: 4. CDR3 sequence (DNA): TGTGCCAGCAGTACCAGCGGGAGGGACTACAATGAGCAGTTCTTC. Encoded protein: CASSTSGRDYNEQFF. The full variable domain, rest sourced from reference TRBV28 and TRBJ2-1, is DVKVTQSSRYLVKRTGEKVFLECVQDMDHENMFWYRQDPGLGLRLIYFSYDVKMKEKGDIPEGYSVSREKKERFSLILESASTNQTSMYLCASSTSGRDYNEQFFGPGTRLTVL.